The entry that follows covers one TCR beta chain sequence. This record belongs to a study of blood T cell repertoires in COVID-19. The cohort comprised adults aged about 18 to 100 years residing in approximately 22 US areas. Clinical histories supplied by participants themselves formed the basis of cohort assignment. J gave up 7 bases and V 8 bases, and 10 bases lay outside the gene matches. The CDR3 is 14 amino acids. Germline-derived CDR1 and CDR2 are MDHEN and SYDVKM. The method was immunoSEQ multiplex PCR; TCRdb's version includes in-frame clones alone and lacks a portion of them. The sample yields more than 150,000 clones, almost 80% seen once.

This chain uses TRBV28 with TRBJ2-4; 8 bases match TRBD2. Sequenced sample: PBMCs or T cells enriched from blood (not recorded which). The clonotype comes from a woman in her fifties or sixties who had recovered from COVID-19. The CDR3 DNA reads TGTGCCAGCTCCGCGGGAGGACTAGGGAACATTCAGTACTTC. As protein: CASSAGGLGNIQYF.